Below, 3 T cell receptor beta chains from the same sample are listed, as sequenced in a study of T cell responses to AZD1222 COVID-19 vaccine. Assay used: immunoSEQ multiplex PCR; TCRdb lists only in-frame clones, some missing. Among about 130,000 clones listed, approximately 88% were seen once. Sequenced here: peripheral blood, sampled on day 0 of MenACWY control vaccination. These receptors were obtained from an adult in good health.

The chain recombines TRBV18 with TRBJ2-1; D remains ambiguous. Trimming cost V 6 bases and J 8 bases, with 8 bases left between them. Germline V gives CDR1 KGHSH, CDR2 LQKENI. The CDR3 loop spans 11 amino acids. The CDR3 coding sequence is TGTGCCAGCTCCCTTCACGATGAGCAGTTCTTC. It translates to CASSLHDEQFF.

The V call is TRBV6-4, the J call TRBJ2-2; TRBD2 matches at 8 bases. The CDR3 is made up of 15 amino acids. Germline-derived CDR1 and CDR2 are MRHNA and SNTAGT. V trimming: 3 bases; J trimming: 2 bases; junction bases outside the gene matches: 2. In nucleotides, the CDR3 is TGTGCCAGCAGTGAAGCGGGAGATAACACCGGGGAGCTGTTTTTT. This encodes CASSEAGDNTGELFF.

The J gene is TRBJ2-7, the V gene TRBV6-5; D remains ambiguous. The CDR3 loop spans 13 amino acids. Germline CDR1 and CDR2: MNHEY and SVGAGI. Between the trimmed V and J ends, which lost 5 bases and 0 bases, there was a span of 8 bases. CDR3 loop: CASSLRNSYEQYF. As DNA, the CDR3 is TGTGCCAGCAGTCTTAGGAACTCCTACGAGCAGTACTTC.